This TCR beta chain was profiled in a study of shared clonotypes between healthy human individuals. Study at large: Three plates were used per donor for CD4 naive, three for CD4 memory, two for CD8 naive and one for CD8 memory. The study, taken as a whole, reports: Generation probabilities of non-shared clonotypes were lower (relative to those shared by all four donors).

Only in-frame clones appear in the TCRdb table, and some are missing; sequencing was by immunoSEQ multiplex PCR. The table shows 2,500,000 or so clones, with over 85% occurring only once. The germline V gene has CDR1 LNHDA and CDR2 SQIVND (reference sequence). This CDR3 comprises 13 residues. V lost 7 bases to trimming and J lost 3 bases; unmatched junction nucleotides: 1. Worth noting for this clone: No antigen is known for it.

The J gene is TRBJ2-5, the V gene TRBV19, with 11 nucleotides matching TRBD2. The specimen was naive CD4+ T cells sorted from blood. Stated subset: CD45RA+ positively selected. The sequence derives from a man aged 18 to 35 in good health. In nucleotides, the CDR3 is TGTGCCAGTAAACTAGCGGGGGAAGAGACCCAGTACTTC. Its protein is CASKLAGEETQYF.